Below, one T cell receptor (beta chain) is given with its context. A second about 7 to 12 cycle PCR used barcoded and J-beta primers. A template-switch adaptor containing 12 random nucleotides labeled each cDNA molecule. TCRdb re-derived calls from the 5' RACE reads in MiXCR, one entry per CDR3 protein. The sample holds about 1.8 million distinct CDR3 sequences; roughly 52% are singletons and the top ten take over 2%. The data were taken from a study of blood T cells in healthy people across ages. CDR1 ENHRY and CDR2 SYGVKD come from the germline V gene. CDR3 size: 16 residues. The V and J ends lost 0 bases and 5 bases, in that order; junction bases with no gene match: 9.

The source is a middle-aged woman in good health. The chain joins TRBV10-3 to TRBJ1-1; 7 bases match TRBD1. The specimen was blood. Here the CDR3 DNA reads TGTGCCATCAGTGAGTCGACAGGGCGGGCAGTGACTGAAGCTTTCTTT. This sequence encodes CAISESTGRAVTEAFF.